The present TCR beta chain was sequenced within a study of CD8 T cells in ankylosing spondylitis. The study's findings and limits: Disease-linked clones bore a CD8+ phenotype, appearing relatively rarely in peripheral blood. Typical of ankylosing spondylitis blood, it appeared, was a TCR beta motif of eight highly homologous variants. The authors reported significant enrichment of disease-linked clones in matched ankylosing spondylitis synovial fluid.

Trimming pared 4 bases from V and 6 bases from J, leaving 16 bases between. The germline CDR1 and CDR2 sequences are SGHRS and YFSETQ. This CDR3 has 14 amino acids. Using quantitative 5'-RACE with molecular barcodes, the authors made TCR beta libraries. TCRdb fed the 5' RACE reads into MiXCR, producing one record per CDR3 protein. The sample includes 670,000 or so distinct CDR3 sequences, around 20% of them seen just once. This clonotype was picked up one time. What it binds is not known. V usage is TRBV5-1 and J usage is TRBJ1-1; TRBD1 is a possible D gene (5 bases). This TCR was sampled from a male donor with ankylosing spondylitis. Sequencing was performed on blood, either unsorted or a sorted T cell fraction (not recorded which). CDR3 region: CASSPLGTGAEAFF. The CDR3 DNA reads TGCGCCAGCAGCCCACTTGGGACGGGCGCTGAAGCTTTCTTT.